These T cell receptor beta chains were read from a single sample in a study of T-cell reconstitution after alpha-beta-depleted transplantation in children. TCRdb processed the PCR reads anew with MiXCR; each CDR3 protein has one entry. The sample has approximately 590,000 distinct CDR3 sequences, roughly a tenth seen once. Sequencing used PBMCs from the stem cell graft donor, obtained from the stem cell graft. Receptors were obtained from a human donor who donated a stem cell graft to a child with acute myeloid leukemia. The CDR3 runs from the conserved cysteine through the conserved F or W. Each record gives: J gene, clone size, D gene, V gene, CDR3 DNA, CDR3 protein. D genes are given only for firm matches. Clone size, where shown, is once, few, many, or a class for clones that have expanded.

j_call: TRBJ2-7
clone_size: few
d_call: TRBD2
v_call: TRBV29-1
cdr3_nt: TGCAGCTTCTCTAGCGGGAGAGGAGAGCAGTACTTC
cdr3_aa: CSFSSGRGEQYF

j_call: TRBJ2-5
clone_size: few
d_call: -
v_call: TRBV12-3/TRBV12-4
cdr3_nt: TGTGCCAGCAGCCCTACCCGGAGTGGAGAGACCCAGTACTTC
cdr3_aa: CASSPTRSGETQYF

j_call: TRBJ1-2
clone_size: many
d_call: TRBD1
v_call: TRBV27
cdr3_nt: TGTGCCAGCAGCGCGGTACCCGGGACAGGGGGCGATGGCTACACCTTC
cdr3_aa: CASSAVPGTGGDGYTF

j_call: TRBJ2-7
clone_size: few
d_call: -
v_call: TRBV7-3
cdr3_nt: TGTGCCAGCAGCTTTAGAGGTTGGGGGGGGAGACAGGGATCCTACGAGCAGTACTTC
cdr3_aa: CASSFRGWGGRQGSYEQYF

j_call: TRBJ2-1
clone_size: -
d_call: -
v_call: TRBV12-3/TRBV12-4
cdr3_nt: TGTGCCAGCAGTTTAGGGCGGCGTTCCTACAATGAGCAGTTCTTC
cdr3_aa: CASSLGRRSYNEQFF

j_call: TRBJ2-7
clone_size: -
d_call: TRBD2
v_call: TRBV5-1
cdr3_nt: TGCGCCACCGCACCAGACGCGGGAGGGCCGTACGAGCAGTACTTC
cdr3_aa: CATAPDAGGPYEQYF

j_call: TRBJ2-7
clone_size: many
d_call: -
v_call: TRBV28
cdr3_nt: TGTGCCAGCAGTCCAATTGGCCCCAGCTACGAGCAGTACTTC
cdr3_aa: CASSPIGPSYEQYF

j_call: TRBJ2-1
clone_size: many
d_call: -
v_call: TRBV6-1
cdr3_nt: TGTGCCAGCAGCCTGTTAGAGGGAGTGAGAGATGAGCAGTTCTTC
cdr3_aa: CASSLLEGVRDEQFF

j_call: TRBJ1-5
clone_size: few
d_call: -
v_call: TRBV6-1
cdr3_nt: TGTGCCTCCTTCCCAGGGTGGAGCAATCAGCCCCAGCATTTT
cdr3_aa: CASFPGWSNQPQHF

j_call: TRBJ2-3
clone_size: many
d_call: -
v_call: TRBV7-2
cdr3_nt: TGTGCCAGCAGCTTAGCTCGGCGGCCCTCCACAGATACGCAGTATTTT
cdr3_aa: CASSLARRPSTDTQYF

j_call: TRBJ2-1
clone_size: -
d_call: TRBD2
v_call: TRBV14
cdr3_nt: TGTGCCAGCAGCCAAGAGGCCCTAGCGGGAGATGAGCAGTTCTTC
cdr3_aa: CASSQEALAGDEQFF

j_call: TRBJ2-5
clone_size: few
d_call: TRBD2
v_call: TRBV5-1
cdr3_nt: TGCGCCAGCAGCTTCGGGACTAGCCTGCGGGTGGAGACCCAGTACTTC
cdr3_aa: CASSFGTSLRVETQYF

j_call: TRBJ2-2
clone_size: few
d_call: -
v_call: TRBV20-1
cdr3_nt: TGCAGTGCTTTTAGGGGGACCGGGGAGCTGTTTTTT
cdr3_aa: CSAFRGTGELFF

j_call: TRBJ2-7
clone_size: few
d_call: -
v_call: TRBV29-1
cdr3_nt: TGCAGCGTTGACGGGGACACCTCCTACGAGCAGTACTTC
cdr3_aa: CSVDGDTSYEQYF

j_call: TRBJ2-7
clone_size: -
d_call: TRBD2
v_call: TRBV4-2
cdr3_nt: TGTGCCAGCAGCCAAGAAACTGGGACTAGCGGGAGTAGATACGAGCAGTACTTC
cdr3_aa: CASSQETGTSGSRYEQYF

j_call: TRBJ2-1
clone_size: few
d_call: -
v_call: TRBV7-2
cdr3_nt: TGTGCCAGCAGCGTGGGACTTTTTTACAATGAGCAGTTCTTC
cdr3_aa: CASSVGLFYNEQFF

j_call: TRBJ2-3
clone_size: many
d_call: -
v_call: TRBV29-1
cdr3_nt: TGCAGCGGCGTGGGGGGAGGAACAGATACGCAGTATTTT
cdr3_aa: CSGVGGGTDTQYF

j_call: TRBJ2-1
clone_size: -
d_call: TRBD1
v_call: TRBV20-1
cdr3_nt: TGCAGTGCCCCCAAAAAAGCCGGGACAGGGGGGCCTTGGGCCAATAATGAGCAGTTCTTC
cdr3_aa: CSAPKKAGTGGPWANNEQFF

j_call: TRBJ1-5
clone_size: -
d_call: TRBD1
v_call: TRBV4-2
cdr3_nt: TGTGCCAGCAGCCAGTCAGGGGGCGCGGATCAGCCCCAGCATTTT
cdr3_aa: CASSQSGGADQPQHF

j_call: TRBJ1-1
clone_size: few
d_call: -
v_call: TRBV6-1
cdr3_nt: TGTGCCAGCAGGGAGGTAGTGAACACTGAAGCTTTCTTT
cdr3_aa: CASREVVNTEAFF

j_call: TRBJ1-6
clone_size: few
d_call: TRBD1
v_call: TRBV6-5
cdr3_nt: TGTGCCAGCTGGGGGGACAGCCTACGTTCACCCCTCCACTTT
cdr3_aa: CASWGDSLRSPLHF

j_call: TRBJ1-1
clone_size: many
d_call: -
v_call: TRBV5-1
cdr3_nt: TGCGCCAGCAGCTTGGGATCAGCCTGGAGCACTGAAGCTTTCTTT
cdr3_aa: CASSLGSAWSTEAFF

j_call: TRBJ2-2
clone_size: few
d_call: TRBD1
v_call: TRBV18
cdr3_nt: TGTGCCAGCTCACCTTGGCAGGGGGCGAACACCGGGGAGCTGTTTTTT
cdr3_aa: CASSPWQGANTGELFF

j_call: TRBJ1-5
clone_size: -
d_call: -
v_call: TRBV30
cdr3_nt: TGTGCCTCGGCGGGGCAGGGCAATCAGCCCCAGCATTTT
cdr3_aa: CASAGQGNQPQHF

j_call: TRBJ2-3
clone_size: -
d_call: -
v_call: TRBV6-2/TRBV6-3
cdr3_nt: TGTGCCAGCACTGGGCAGGGGGGATATACGCAGTATTTT
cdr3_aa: CASTGQGGYTQYF

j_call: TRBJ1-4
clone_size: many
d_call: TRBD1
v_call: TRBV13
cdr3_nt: TGTGCCAGCAGCTTGGGAGGGGGCGCCCTTAATGAAAAACTGTTTTTT
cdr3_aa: CASSLGGGALNEKLFF

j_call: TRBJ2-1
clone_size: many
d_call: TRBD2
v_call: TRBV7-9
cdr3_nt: TGTGCCAGCAGCTCTATCTTAGCGGGGTCCTACAATGAGCAGTTCTTC
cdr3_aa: CASSSILAGSYNEQFF

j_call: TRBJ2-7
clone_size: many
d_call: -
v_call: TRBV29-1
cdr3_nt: TGCAGCGTTGTGCGGCAGGGGTACGAGCAGTACTTC
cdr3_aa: CSVVRQGYEQYF

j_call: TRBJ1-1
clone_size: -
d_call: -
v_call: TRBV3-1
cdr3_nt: TGTGCCAGCAGCCATGCCAGTAACACTGAAGCTTTCTTT
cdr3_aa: CASSHASNTEAFF

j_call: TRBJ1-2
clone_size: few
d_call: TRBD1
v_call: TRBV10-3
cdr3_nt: TGTGCCAGTAATACCGGGACAGAAGTAATCGGCTACACCTTC
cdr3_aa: CASNTGTEVIGYTF

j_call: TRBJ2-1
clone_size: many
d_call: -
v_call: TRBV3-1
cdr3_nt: TGTGCCAGCAGCCAAGACTGGTTTCGGCTGGAGCAGTTCTTC
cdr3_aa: CASSQDWFRLEQFF

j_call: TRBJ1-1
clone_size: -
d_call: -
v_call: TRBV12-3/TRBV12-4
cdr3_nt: TGTGCCAGCAGTTTGGGCAGTGGACGCACTGAAGCTTTCTTT
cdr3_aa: CASSLGSGRTEAFF

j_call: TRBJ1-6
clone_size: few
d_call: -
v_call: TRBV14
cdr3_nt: TGTGCCAGCAGCCAAGGGAGGGGTCCAAGTTCACCCCTCCACTTT
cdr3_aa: CASSQGRGPSSPLHF

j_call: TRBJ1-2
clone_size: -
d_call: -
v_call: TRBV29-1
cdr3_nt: TGCAGCGTTGCTGGCCCCCAGCGCTATGGCTACACCTTC
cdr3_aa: CSVAGPQRYGYTF

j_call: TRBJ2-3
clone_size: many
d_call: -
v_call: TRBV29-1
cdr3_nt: TGCAGCGTCGAAGGCGGGGCAGATACGCAGTATTTT
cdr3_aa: CSVEGGADTQYF

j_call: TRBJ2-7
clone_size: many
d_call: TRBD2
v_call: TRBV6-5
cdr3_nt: TGTGCCAGCAGTTACTCGGGAGGGGTATCCTACGAGCAGTACTTC
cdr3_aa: CASSYSGGVSYEQYF

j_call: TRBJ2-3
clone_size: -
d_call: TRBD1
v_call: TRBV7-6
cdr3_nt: TGTGCCAGCACCTGGGGGGACAGGGGGACAGATACGCAGTATTTT
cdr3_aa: CASTWGDRGTDTQYF

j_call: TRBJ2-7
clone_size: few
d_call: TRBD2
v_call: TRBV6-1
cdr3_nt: TGTGCCAGCGGATTAGGGACTAGAGTAAACGAGCAGTACTTC
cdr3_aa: CASGLGTRVNEQYF

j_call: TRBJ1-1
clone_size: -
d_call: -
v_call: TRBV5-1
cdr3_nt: TGCGCCAGCAGCCCCGGGGCAGGGCCCGTAGGCACTGAAGCTTTCTTT
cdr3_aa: CASSPGAGPVGTEAFF

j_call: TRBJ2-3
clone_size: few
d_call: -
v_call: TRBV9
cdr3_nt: TGTGCCAGCAGCGTAGGGGCAGGGTCATCCGATACGCAGTATTTT
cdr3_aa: CASSVGAGSSDTQYF

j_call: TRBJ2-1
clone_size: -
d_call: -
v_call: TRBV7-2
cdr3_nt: TGTGCCAGCAGCTTCGAGCGTGTCTACAATGAGCAGTTCTTC
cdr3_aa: CASSFERVYNEQFF

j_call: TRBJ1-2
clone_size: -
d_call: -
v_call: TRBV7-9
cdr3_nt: TGTGCCAGCAGCTTGGGCAGGGAAACCTACACCTTC
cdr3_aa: CASSLGRETYTF

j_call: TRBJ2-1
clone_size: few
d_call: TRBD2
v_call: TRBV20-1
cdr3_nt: TGCAGTGCTTACAAGATCGGCGGGGGGGGAGGGTCCTACAATGAGCAGTTCTTC
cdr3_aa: CSAYKIGGGGGSYNEQFF

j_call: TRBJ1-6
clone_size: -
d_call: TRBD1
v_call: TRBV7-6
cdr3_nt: TGTGCCAGCAGCTCAGAGGGGGCGGGGAATTCACCCCTCCACTTT
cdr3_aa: CASSSEGAGNSPLHF

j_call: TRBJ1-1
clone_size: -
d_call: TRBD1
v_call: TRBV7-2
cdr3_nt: TGTGCCAGCAGCTTAGGGTACGGACAGGGGGACACTGAAGCTTTCTTT
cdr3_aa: CASSLGYGQGDTEAFF

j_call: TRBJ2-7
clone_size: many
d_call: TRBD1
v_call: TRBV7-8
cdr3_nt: TGTGCCAGCAGCTTAGAACAGGGGGCCTACGAGCAGTACTTC
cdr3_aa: CASSLEQGAYEQYF